Shown below are 4 T cell receptor beta chains from a single sample sequenced in a study of blood T cell repertoires in COVID-19 (dated by TCRdb to about 2020). Libraries were constructed by the immunoSEQ multiplex PCR assay. As stored in TCRdb, this immuneACCESS dataset retains in-frame rearrangements with V and J assigned. A fraction of the clones does not appear; measured against another copy, unresolved V genes explain less than half of the discrepancy, and the remainder lacks a known reason. This sample lists about 160,000 clones; roughly four fifths were detected once. The biggest ten clones account for 11% of the sample. Input material: peripheral blood. These receptors were obtained from a human donor in a cohort sampled during active COVID-19.

The rearrangement joins TRBV9 to TRBJ2-1; 9 bases agree with TRBD1. CDR3 length equals 15 residues. Germline V gene lookup returns CDR1 SGDLS and CDR2 YYNGEE. V lost 3 bases to trimming and J lost 8 bases; unmatched junction nucleotides: 9. The CDR3 nucleotides are TGTGCCAGCAGCGCGCCCGGGACAGGGCCCTATGAGCAGTTCTTC. Translation gives CASSAPGTGPYEQFF.

The table lists this clone with a few counts. V gene TRBV2 combines with J gene TRBJ2-1; 13 nucleotides align to TRBD2. Per the germline V gene, CDR1 is SNHLY and CDR2 is FYNNEI. This CDR3 spans 15 amino acids. With V trimmed by 6 bases and J by 8 bases, 7 bases remained unmatched. CDR3 nucleotides: TGTGCCAGCAGACCGGGACTAGCGGGGTCCTATGAGCAGTTCTTC. This gives the protein CASRPGLAGSYEQFF.

In the case of this clone: At one boundary the junction diverges from the germline segment, which might be a read error. This chain uses TRBV6-6 with TRBJ1-2; possibly TRBD1 for D (6 bases). CDR3 size: 16 residues. Germline loops: CDR1 MNHNY, CDR2 SVGAGI (reference sequence). The CDR3 spells CASSDSIRQENYGYTF. The CDR3 bases are TGTGCCAGCAGTGACTCCATAAGACAGGAGAACTATGGCTACACCTTC.

This clone was seen only a few times. V usage is TRBV18 and J usage is TRBJ2-1, with D maybe TRBD2 (6 bases). The CDR3 is 15 amino acids. Germline CDR1 is KGHSH and CDR2 is LQKENI. The germline V and J ends were trimmed by 0 bases and 1 base, with 7 bases remaining between them. CDR3 amino acids: CASSPPSGSYNEQFF. CDR3 sequence (DNA): TGTGCCAGCTCACCACCTAGCGGATCCTACAATGAGCAGTTCTTC.